These 19 T cell receptor beta chains were all obtained from the same sample, sequenced in a study of control samples from healthy donors and cancer patients. Clones were read by immunoSEQ multiplex PCR, and TCRdb kept only the in-frame ones, dropping some. The sample comprises just under 150,000 clones, approximately 92% of which are singletons, and 3% to 4% rests with the top ten. Sequences were obtained from blood. These receptors originate from a man aged 25 to 45 in good health.

This clone turned up a few times. The chain employs TRBV9 and TRBJ1-2; D unclear. Germline CDR1 reads SGDLS; CDR2 reads YYNGEE. V was clipped by 0 bases and J by 6 bases, with 12 bases between them. CDR3 length: 14 amino acids. CDR3 nucleotides: TGTGCCAGCAGCGTAGGTGAAGGGTACGATGGCTACACCTTC. Translated: CASSVGEGYDGYTF.

The chain is built from TRBV6-4 and TRBJ1-5, with a tentative D call TRBD1 (5 bases). Germline V gives CDR1 MRHNA, CDR2 SNTAGT. The CDR3 loop spans 13 amino acids. Trimming took off 6 bases at V and 0 bases at J, with 6 bases between the two ends. The CDR3 region has the DNA TGTGCCAGCAGCAGGGATAGCAATCAGCCCCAGCATTTT. The encoded protein is CASSRDSNQPQHF.

The CDR3 DNA is TGTGCCAGCAGCCAAGCGCCCAGCGGGGTTACCTACAATGAGCAGTTCTTC. Its translation is CASSQAPSGVTYNEQFF. This chain uses TRBV3-1 (or the pseudogene TRBV3-2) with TRBJ2-1, with TRBD2 identical over 7 bases. The germline V gene encodes CDR1 LGHDT and CDR2 YNNKEL (reference sequence). The CDR3 is 17 residues long. Losses at the gene ends were 1 base for V and 2 bases for J; bases not matched to a gene: 8.

The chain employs TRBV28 and TRBJ1-4, with D perhaps matching TRBD1 (5 bases). Germline V gene lookup returns CDR1 MDHEN and CDR2 SYDVKM. CDR3 size: 15 residues. Trimming cost V 2 bases and J 3 bases, with 10 bases left between them. Here the CDR3 DNA reads TGTGCCAGCAGTTTAGGAACCAGGGCTAATGAAAAACTGTTTTTT. The encoded protein is CASSLGTRANEKLFF.

This clone has only a few counts. The V gene is TRBV19, the J gene TRBJ2-7; 16 bases align to TRBD2. Looked up from germline, CDR1 is LNHDA and CDR2 is SQIVND (reference sequence). The junction had 13 bases not matched to a gene; V was cut back by 5 bases and J by 6 bases. The length of the CDR3 is 18 residues. The CDR3 sequence: CASSGRTGTSGGATEQYF. The CDR3 nucleotides read TGTGCCAGTAGTGGGCGTACCGGGACTAGCGGGGGGGCCACCGAGCAGTACTTC. Together with reference TRBV19 and TRBJ2-7, the CDR3 gives the full variable domain: DGGITQSPKYLFRKEGQNVTLSCEQNLNHDAMYWYRQDPGQGLRLIYYSQIVNDFQKGDIAEGYSVSREKKESFPLTVTSAQKNPTAFYLCASSGRTGTSGGATEQYFGPGTRLTVT.

The genes are TRBV6-5 and TRBJ1-4; a weak D match, TRBD1 (6 bases). V was pared by 4 bases and J by 7 bases, with 19 bases between. Per the germline V gene, CDR1 is MNHEY and CDR2 is SVGAGI. The CDR3 has 16 amino acids. DNA for the CDR3: TGTGCCAGCAGTTCCGTTCCTCGGGGGCGTGGTGAAAAACTGTTTTTT. This codes for CASSSVPRGRGEKLFF.

This clone was detected once. The CDR3 is CASRADRSYNSPLHF. The CDR3 region has the DNA TGTGCCAGCAGGGCGGACAGGTCTTATAATTCACCCCTCCACTTT. The chain recombines TRBV2 with TRBJ1-6; 7 bases map to TRBD1. In germline, CDR1 is SNHLY, CDR2 FYNNEI. CDR3 length: 15 amino acids. The V and J ends lost 6 bases and 4 bases, in that order; junction bases with no gene match: 6. Combining the CDR3 with reference TRBV2 and TRBJ1-6 gives the whole variable domain EPEVTQTPSHQVTQMGQEVILRCVPISNHLYFYWYRQILGQKVEFLVSFYNNEISEKSEIFDDQFSVERPDGSNFTLKIRSTKLEDSAMYFCASRADRSYNSPLHFGNGTRLTVT.

The genes are TRBV2 and TRBJ2-5; the match to TRBD2 covers 12 bases. The CDR3 loop spans 15 amino acids. Germline trimming cut 4 bases from V and 2 bases from J; bases unmatched to any gene: 2. Germline V lookup: CDR1 SNHLY, CDR2 FYNNEI. Written as DNA, the CDR3 is TGTGCCAGCAGTGGACTAGCGGGAGAACAAGAGACCCAGTACTTC. It encodes CASSGLAGEQETQYF.

Regarding this clone: Other DNA sequences of this sample code for an identical CDR3. V gene TRBV5-1 combines with J gene TRBJ2-2; D possibly corresponds to TRBD1 (6 bases). Trimming cost V 7 bases and J 2 bases, with 15 bases left between them. The germline CDR1 and CDR2 sequences are SGHRS and YFSETQ. The CDR3 is 15 amino acids. The CDR3 sequence: CASRIQGTNTGELFF. In DNA form, the CDR3 reads TGCGCCAGCCGCATACAAGGGACAAACACCGGGGAGCTGTTTTTT.

V and J are TRBV19 and TRBJ2-2; D ambiguous. V shed 5 bases and J shed 6 bases, with 10 bases lying between them. Germline V lookup: CDR1 LNHDA, CDR2 SQIVND (reference sequence). The CDR3 is made up of 13 amino acids. CDR3 DNA sequence: TGTGCCAGTAGTTCCGGCCGGCCCGGGGAGCTGTTTTTT. Residues: CASSSGRPGELFF.

V is TRBV6-1 and J is TRBJ1-3; no clear D gene. This CDR3 spans 15 amino acids. V lost 1 base and J lost 0, with 7 bases in between. The germline V gene has CDR1 MNHNS and CDR2 SASEGT. CDR3 sequence (DNA): TGTGCCAGCAGTGAAGAGGATGCCTCTGGAAACACCATATATTTT. Its protein is CASSEEDASGNTIYF.

This rearrangement joins TRBV2 to TRBJ1-5; the match to TRBD1 covers 10 bases. J was trimmed by 6 bases and V by 6 bases; bases with no gene match: 17. Looked up from germline, CDR1 is SNHLY and CDR2 is FYNNEI. The CDR3 is 18 residues long. The CDR3 region is CASSVRVGGQGMGQPQHF. Written as DNA, the CDR3 is TGTGCCAGCAGCGTGCGAGTAGGGGGACAGGGGATGGGTCAGCCCCAGCATTTT.

This clone was seen once. This chain uses TRBV5-1 with TRBJ2-2; 8 bases match TRBD2. There are 16 residues in the CDR3. Losses at the gene ends were 4 bases for V and 0 bases for J; bases not matched to a gene: 5. Germline lookup yields CDR1 SGHRS and CDR2 YFSETQ. The CDR3 DNA follows: TGCGCCAGCAGCCCCCGGGGGGGGTCGAACACCGGGGAGCTGTTTTTT. Residues: CASSPRGGSNTGELFF.

The chain couples TRBV6-5 to TRBJ1-3, with TRBD1 identical over 9 bases. Germline CDR1 reads MNHEY; CDR2 reads SVGAGI. The ends lost 6 bases at V and 6 bases at J; junction bases unmatched: 6. The CDR3 consists of 14 residues. CDR3 in DNA: TGTGCCAGCAGACGGGGACAGGGAGCAAACACCATATATTTT. Amino acids: CASRRGQGANTIYF.

This chain joins TRBV7-9 and TRBJ1-4; D uncertain. Germline values: CDR1 SEHNR, CDR2 FQNEAQ (reference sequence). Trimming took 2 bases from V and 6 from J, leaving 10 bases between them. The length of the CDR3 is 14 residues. In nucleotides, the CDR3 is TGTGCCAGCAGCTTACACGAGTGGGATGAAAAACTGTTTTTT. Translating it yields CASSLHEWDEKLFF.

This sequence joins TRBV27 and TRBJ1-2; TRBD1 is a possible D gene (5 bases). Trimming left V 5 bases short and J 1 base short, with 11 bases between. The CDR3 has 14 residues. The germline V gene encodes CDR1 MNHEY and CDR2 SMNVEV (reference sequence). This CDR3 reads CASSNDSYNYGYTF. In nucleotides, the CDR3 is TGTGCCAGCAGTAACGACAGCTATAACTATGGCTACACCTTC.

The rearrangement uses TRBV28 and TRBJ1-4; 7 bases line up with TRBD1. Germline V gives CDR1 MDHEN, CDR2 SYDVKM. The CDR3 loop spans 14 amino acids. The junction had 7 bases not matched to a gene; V was cut back by 5 bases and J by 7 bases. CDR3 in DNA: TGTGCCAGCAGTCCGACAGGGTCGGGTGAAAAACTGTTTTTT. This encodes CASSPTGSGEKLFF.

This chain joins TRBV11-1 and TRBJ2-7; D is possibly TRBD1 (6 bases). Germline lookup yields CDR1 SGHAT and CDR2 FQDESV (reference sequence). V lost 1 base, J lost 0 bases, and 10 bases lay in between. CDR3 length: 15 residues. The DNA of the CDR3 is TGTGCCAGCAGCTTAGAGCCGGGACACTCCTACGAGCAGTACTTC. Translating it yields CASSLEPGHSYEQYF.

The gene calls are TRBV9 and TRBJ2-7; tentatively, D is TRBD2 (5 bases). The CDR3 is 14 amino acids. Germline CDR1 SGDLS, CDR2 YYNGEE. V lost 0 bases and J lost 6, with 13 bases in between. The CDR3: CASSVAGWRSEQYF. The CDR3 DNA follows: TGTGCCAGCAGCGTAGCGGGGTGGAGATCCGAGCAGTACTTC.